This T cell receptor (beta chain) was retrieved from a study of T cell repertoires in cytomegalovirus infection. TCRdb fed the reads into MiXCR, producing one record per CDR3 protein. The sample records approximately 910,000 distinct CDR3 sequences, about a third being singletons. The sample holds a few counts of this clonotype. The target antigen is unknown. The germline V gene encodes CDR1 LNHDA and CDR2 SQIVND (reference sequence). Between the trimmed V and J ends, which lost 2 bases and 6 bases, there was a span of 17 bases. The CDR3 has 16 amino acids. The chain combines TRBV19 with TRBJ2-1; possibly TRBD1 for D (7 bases). This receptor was obtained from a human donor in good health (CMV status not recorded). Some clones in this sample may be carry-over from other donors' samples. The sequences come from cultured CD8+ T cells from PBMCs, collected from culture after CMV antigen stimulation. DNA for the CDR3: TGTGCCAGTAGTATATGGTCACTCAGGGGGGCCAATGAGCAGTTCTTC. Translation gives CASSIWSLRGANEQFF.